The 32 T cell receptor beta chains listed next were all sequenced from one sample in a study of blood T cells in healthy people across ages. Next came a second PCR, run for about 6 to 11 cycles, which used a sample-barcoded 5' primer along with a J-beta primer mix. TCRdb redid the calling of the 5' RACE reads with MiXCR, one entry per CDR3 protein. This table has roughly 860,000 distinct CDR3 sequences, under 80% appearing once. The sequenced sample was blood. The receptors here all came from a man aged 25 to 40 in good health.

This sequence joins TRBV20-1 and TRBJ2-7; 11 nucleotides agree with TRBD2. This CDR3 spans 14 amino acids. Germline V gives CDR1 DFQATT, CDR2 SNEGSKA (reference sequence). The CDR3 is CVGIAGGRSYEQYF. CDR3 DNA sequence: TGCGTGGGGATAGCGGGGGGGCGTTCCTACGAGCAGTACTTC.

The chain employs TRBV4-3 and TRBJ2-2; the D gene is possibly TRBD2 (6 bases). CDR3 size: 15 residues. Per germline, CDR1 LGHNA and CDR2 YSLEER. V was trimmed by 1 base and J by 8 bases, leaving 14 bases between them. The CDR3 region is CASSQANSGLGELFF. CDR3 in DNA: TGCGCCAGCAGCCAAGCAAATAGCGGCTTGGGGGAGCTGTTTTTT.

V gene TRBV7-2 combines with J gene TRBJ2-3, with D perhaps being TRBD1 or TRBD2 (5 bases each). This CDR3 is built from 14 residues. The V gene lost 0 bases and the J gene lost 6 bases, with 10 bases spanning the gap. CDR1 is SGHTA and CDR2 is FQGNSA in the germline V gene. CDR3 protein: CASSLAWGMDTQYF. The CDR3 DNA reads TGTGCCAGCAGCTTAGCTTGGGGGATGGATACGCAGTATTTT.

Remarks on this clonotype: At one of its ends the junction is not consistent with the germline gene, which may arise from a read error. The gene calls are TRBV5-1 and TRBJ1-1; D is possibly TRBD1 (5 bases). The V gene's germline CDR1 is SGHRS and CDR2 YFSETQ. This CDR3 contains 14 residues. The CDR3 coding sequence is TGCGCCAGCTTCCCGGGGGGAATGAACGCTGAAGCTTTCTTT. Translated: CASFPGGMNAEAFF.

The gene calls are TRBV4-2 and TRBJ1-5; 8 positions agree with TRBD1. J lost 6 bases, V lost 1 base, and 8 bases had no gene match. From germline, CDR1 is LGHNA and CDR2 YNFKEQ. This CDR3 has 16 residues. Written as DNA, the CDR3 is TGTGCCAGCAGCCAAGGAGGACAGGGCGACGCTCAGCCCCAGCATTTT. It translates to CASSQGGQGDAQPQHF.

V usage is TRBV4-2 and J usage is TRBJ2-3; TRBD2 aligns across 9 bases. Germline V gene lookup returns CDR1 LGHNA and CDR2 YNFKEQ. CDR3 length equals 17 residues. Germline trimming cut 0 bases from V and 7 bases from J; bases unmatched to any gene: 11. Written as DNA, the CDR3 is TGTGCCAGCAGCCAAGAGAGCGGCGGGGGGGCGGTAAATACGCAGTATTTT. Residues: CASSQESGGGAVNTQYF.

This clonotype was detected only a few times. The rearrangement joins TRBV7-3 to TRBJ2-7; D is perhaps TRBD2 (7 bases). Looked up from germline, CDR1 is SGHTA and CDR2 is FQGTGA. The CDR3 length is 14 residues. V gave up 8 bases and J gave up 7 bases, with 21 bases separating them. The CDR3 DNA follows: TGTGCCAGCGGATCGGGGGGCGCGCATGGTGAGCAGTACTTC. This gives the protein CASGSGGAHGEQYF.

The rearrangement links TRBV6-1 to TRBJ1-5, with TRBD1 matching 12 bases. The CDR3 loop spans 16 amino acids. Germline V gene sequence: CDR1 MNHNS, CDR2 SASEGT. Losses at the gene ends were 5 bases for V and 4 bases for J; bases not matched to a gene: 6. Here the CDR3 reads CASSLRDRGRNQPQHF. The DNA for the CDR3 is TGTGCCAGCAGTCTCCGGGACAGGGGGCGGAATCAGCCCCAGCATTTT.

This clonotype has just a few counts. This chain uses TRBV4-2 with TRBJ2-1; 10 bases are a match to TRBD1. Germline trimming cut 0 bases from V and 6 bases from J; bases unmatched to any gene: 5. Per the germline V gene, CDR1 is LGHNA and CDR2 is YNFKEQ. The length of the CDR3 is 16 residues. The CDR3 loop is CASSQEGTGVINEQFF. The CDR3 bases are TGTGCCAGCAGCCAAGAGGGGACAGGGGTCATCAATGAGCAGTTCTTC.

The CDR3 bases are TGTGCCAGCAGTGCGACCGGACAGGGGTTTTCCTACGAGCAGTACTTC. Residues: CASSATGQGFSYEQYF. V gene TRBV27 combines with J gene TRBJ2-7; 9 bases are shared with TRBD1. J lost 1 base, V lost 5 bases, and 9 bases had no gene match. This CDR3 is built from 16 residues. CDR1 MNHEY and CDR2 SMNVEV come from the germline V gene (reference sequence).

The V gene is TRBV9, the J gene TRBJ2-7, with TRBD1 matching 9 bases. The J call is in doubt because the DNA end fits TRBJ2-5 better. This CDR3 is 15 amino acids long. Germline CDR1 and CDR2: SGDLS and YYNGEE. The chain's CDR3 is CASSPITGGKETQYF. Written as DNA, the CDR3 is TGTGCCAGCAGCCCAATTACAGGGGGCAAGGAGACCCAGTACTTC.

The chain recombines TRBV5-1 with TRBJ2-1; D not resolved. The germline gives CDR1 SGHRS, CDR2 YFSETQ. Trimming shortened V by 2 bases and J by 8 bases, and 11 bases separated the two germline ends. This CDR3 is 13 amino acids long. CDR3: CASSLEPVDEQFF. For the CDR3, the DNA is TGCGCCAGCAGCTTAGAGCCAGTGGATGAGCAGTTCTTC.

The chain recombines TRBV6-2 or TRBV6-3 with TRBJ2-7; D possibly corresponds to TRBD2 (7 bases). CDR1 and CDR2 (germline): MNHEY, SVGEGT. CDR3 length equals 15 residues. The V and J ends lost 8 bases and 1 base respectively, with 18 bases between them. DNA of the CDR3: TGTGCCAGCCTCCCGCGGGGGCGGGCGTCCTACGAGCAGTACTTC. Its translation is CASLPRGRASYEQYF.

V is TRBV7-9 and J is TRBJ2-4, with a tentative D call TRBD2 (5 bases). Germline lookup yields CDR1 SEHNR and CDR2 FQNEAQ (reference sequence). V was clipped by 3 bases and J by 13 bases, with 22 bases between them. CDR3 length: 15 amino acids. CDR3 loop: CASSFIELMAGEQYF. CDR3 in DNA: TGTGCCAGCAGCTTCATAGAGTTGATGGCTGGGGAGCAGTACTTC. The whole variable domain, filled in from reference TRBV7-9 and TRBJ2-4, reads DTGVSQNPRHKITKRGQNVTFRCDPISEHNRLYWYRQTLGQGPEFLTYFQNEAQLEKSRLLSDRFSAERPKGSFSTLEIQRTEQGDSAMYLCASSFIELMAGEQYFGAGTRLSVL.

The chain uses TRBV4-2 and TRBJ2-5; no reliable D call. CDR1 is LGHNA, CDR2 YNFKEQ, per germline. The CDR3 is made up of 15 amino acids. Trimming took 3 bases from V and 0 from J, leaving 11 bases between them. The CDR3 region has the DNA TGTGCCAGCAGCCAGGAAGGCCGAGACCAAGAGACCCAGTACTTC. It specifies CASSQEGRDQETQYF.

The rearrangement links TRBV7-9 to TRBJ2-7, with TRBD1 identical over 8 bases. In germline, CDR1 is SEHNR, CDR2 FQNEAQ (reference sequence). The CDR3 is 16 amino acids. The trim removed 3 bases at V and 1 base at J, leaving 8 bases unmatched. The CDR3 spells CASSFLTGDRSYEQYF. CDR3 nucleotide sequence: TGTGCCAGCAGCTTCCTCACAGGGGACAGGTCCTACGAGCAGTACTTC.

The chain recombines TRBV4-3 with TRBJ2-4; D not resolved. The length of the CDR3 is 18 residues. In germline, CDR1 is LGHNA, CDR2 YSLEER. Trimming stripped 1 base from V and 0 bases from J, with 16 bases between. Written as DNA, the CDR3 is TGCGCCAGCAGCCAAGGGAGAAACCCTCATCTAGCCAAAAACATTCAGTACTTC. Protein: CASSQGRNPHLAKNIQYF.

This clonotype was counted between two and nine times. This chain uses TRBV6-2 or TRBV6-3 with TRBJ2-4; 7 positions agree with TRBD1. Looked up from germline, CDR1 is MNHEY and CDR2 is SVGEGT. The ends lost 0 bases at V and 12 bases at J; junction bases unmatched: 8. The CDR3 is 14 residues long. The CDR3 sequence: CASSYSRDSLDQYF. The CDR3 DNA reads TGTGCCAGCAGTTACTCCAGGGACAGTCTAGATCAGTACTTC.

A word on this clonotype: A junction boundary mismatches the germline segment, possibly from a read error. The genes are TRBV25-1 and TRBJ1-2; 7 positions match TRBD1. The CDR3 is 15 amino acids. CDR1 is MGHDK and CDR2 is SYGVNS in the germline V gene. The CDR3 region is CAGSPPPGGDYGYTF. In DNA, the CDR3 is TGTGCCGGCAGTCCGCCACCAGGGGGGGACTATGGCTACACCTTC.

The chain combines TRBV25-1 with TRBJ1-4; the D gene is possibly TRBD1 (5 bases). V dropped 5 bases and J dropped 1 base, with 11 bases sitting between them. Per germline, CDR1 MGHDK and CDR2 SYGVNS. The CDR3 sequence is 15 residues long. The CDR3 reads CASSLRGLTNEKLFF. The CDR3 DNA reads as TGTGCCAGCAGTCTACGGGGCCTAACTAATGAAAAACTGTTTTTT.

The genes are TRBV20-1 and TRBJ2-6; D is possibly TRBD2 (6 bases). The CDR3 length is 19 residues. Germline loops: CDR1 DFQATT, CDR2 SNEGSKA (reference sequence). This CDR3 reads CSSTRATSYRSSGANVLTF. The DNA of the CDR3 is TGCAGCTCTACCCGGGCTACTAGCTACAGGTCCTCTGGGGCCAACGTCCTGACTTTC.

This clonotype was recorded only once. The chain uses TRBV2 and TRBJ1-4; 7 bases align to TRBD1. Germline V lookup: CDR1 SNHLY, CDR2 FYNNEI. V gave up 6 bases and J gave up 3 bases; unmatched junction bases: 7. The CDR3 runs to 15 residues. CDR3 region: CASRPPGQSNEKLFF. DNA for the CDR3: TGTGCCAGCAGGCCTCCGGGACAGTCTAATGAAAAACTGTTTTTT.

V and J are TRBV5-5 and TRBJ2-1; D unclear. This CDR3 comprises 11 residues. Germline assignment: CDR1 SGHKS and CDR2 YYEKEE (reference sequence). V gave up 2 bases and J gave up 9 bases, with 6 bases separating them. CDR3 sequence reads: CASSFQVEQFF. The CDR3 nucleotides are TGTGCCAGCAGCTTCCAGGTTGAGCAGTTCTTC.

The chain links TRBV5-1 to TRBJ2-7; TRBD2 agrees at 14 bases. The DNA matches TRBJ2-5 better at its end, which makes the J call doubtful. Germline V gene lookup returns CDR1 SGHRS and CDR2 YFSETQ. This CDR3 is built from 15 residues. Written as DNA, the CDR3 is TGCGCCAGCAGCCACGGGACTAGCGGGGGTGAGACCCAGTACTTC. The encoded protein is CASSHGTSGGETQYF.

The chain carries TRBV6-2 or TRBV6-3 and TRBJ2-3; D possibly uses TRBD1 or TRBD2 (5 bases each). The V end was cut by 11 bases, the J end by 2 bases, with 23 bases between. The CDR3 has 16 residues. Germline V gene sequence: CDR1 MNHEY, CDR2 SVGEGT. Here the CDR3 reads CAGSTGPKNPTDTQYF. The CDR3 DNA is TGTGCCGGAAGTACGGGACCCAAAAATCCCACAGATACGCAGTATTTT.

This clonotype occurred a few times. The CDR3 nucleotides read TGTGCCAGCAGTCCCCTCTCCGGGACAGTACAAGAGACCCAGTACTTC. Translating it yields CASSPLSGTVQETQYF. This rearrangement joins TRBV28 to TRBJ2-5, with 7 positions matching TRBD1. Trimming at V came to 5 bases and at J to 2 bases, leaving 11 bases not matched to a gene. This CDR3 has 16 amino acids. Germline loops: CDR1 MDHEN, CDR2 SYDVKM.

The chain links TRBV12-3 or TRBV12-4 to TRBJ2-5; no clear D gene. The end of the DNA is better explained by TRBJ2-7, so the J call may be wrong. There are 13 residues in the CDR3. The CDR3 loop is CATAGPGRGEQYF. The CDR3 DNA reads TGTGCCACGGCCGGACCGGGTCGAGGCGAGCAGTACTTC.

The chain employs TRBV29-1 and TRBJ2-4; possibly TRBD1 for D (8 bases). The V gene's germline CDR1 is SQVTM and CDR2 ANQGSEA. The CDR3 runs to 13 residues. V was clipped by 5 bases and J by 5 bases, with 13 bases between them. CDR3 coding DNA: TGCAGCGTTTCAACAGGGGGGGAAAACATTCAGTACTTC. Its translation: CSVSTGGENIQYF.

V and J are TRBV20-1 and TRBJ2-1; 11 bases align to TRBD2. CDR1 is DFQATT, CDR2 SNEGSKA, per germline (reference sequence). Trimming took 3 bases from V and 5 from J; bases not matched to a gene: 9. CDR3 size: 16 residues. The CDR3 sequence: CSASEWASGGNNEQFF. In DNA, the CDR3 is TGCAGTGCTAGCGAGTGGGCTAGCGGGGGGAACAATGAGCAGTTCTTC.

CDR3 sequence: CASSFLGSGGPTDTQYF. CDR3 bases: TGTGCCAGCAGTTTTCTGGGGAGCGGGGGACCCACAGATACGCAGTATTTT. V gene TRBV28 combines with J gene TRBJ2-3, with 8 positions matching TRBD2. The CDR3 sequence is 17 residues long. Germline-derived CDR1 and CDR2 are MDHEN and SYDVKM. The V and J ends lost 3 bases and 2 bases, in that order; junction bases with no gene match: 10.

As concerns this clonotype: One junction end disagrees with the germline gene, perhaps due to a read error. The rearrangement joins TRBV12-3 or TRBV12-4 to TRBJ2-1; the match to TRBD1 covers 12 bases. This CDR3 is 16 amino acids long. This CDR3 is CASSLGGTGGYDEQFF. The CDR3 region has the DNA TGTGCCAGCAGTTTAGGGGGGACAGGGGGCTACGATGAGCAGTTCTTC.

The V call is TRBV5-1, the J call TRBJ2-1; tentative D call: TRBD2 (5 bases). The CDR3 is 16 residues long. The V end lost 0 bases, the J end lost 0 bases, and 10 bases lay between the germline ends. CDR1 SGHRS and CDR2 YFSETQ come from the germline V gene. The CDR3 is CASSLGERSSYNEQFF. The CDR3 DNA sequence: TGCGCCAGCAGCTTGGGGGAGCGGAGCTCCTACAATGAGCAGTTCTTC.